This note documents a single T cell receptor (beta chain) sequence. No cognate antigen has been identified for it. The data were obtained in a study of monozygotic twins with inflammatory bowel disease (dated by TCRdb to between 2018 and 2020). Notes on the research overall: A total of some 30 monozygotic twin pairs were included in the full study, comprising nine German pairs (four IBD-concordant, five IBD-discordant) and 19 IBD-discordant Danish pairs. Disease-associated traits were sought mainly through comparisons between IBD patients and their genetically identical healthy co-twins within discordant pairs. Each individual had, on average, about 151 000 unique TCRalpha sequences and 181 000 unique TCRbeta sequences available for analysis.

An approximately 2.5 ml peripheral blood sample was drawn into PAXgene tubes per donor and stored at -80°C. Without T cell sorting, total RNA was isolated from whole blood using the PAXgene blood miRNA kit on an automated QIAcube. Peripheral blood from monozygotic twin pairs, either concordant or discordant for inflammatory bowel disease, underwent deep TCRalpha and TCRbeta repertoire profiling that used unique molecular barcoding. For every twin pair, smoking habits were documented, and each individual was categorised as a current, former or never smoker. Looking up the germline V gene (reference sequence) yields CDR1 DFQATT and CDR2 SNEGSKA. The CDR3 covers 14 residues, taking in both the cysteine and the phenylalanine. No DNA is given. Study-wide conclusions, independent of this receptor: No single strong signal or clonotype linked to IBD turned up in the results, so the idea that one exists was not supported. No difference in repertoire similarity was observed between concordant and discordant twins, possibly owing to limited statistical power. Background noise and inter-individual variability may have been introduced into the repertoires by the differing immunosuppressive treatments among patients. Distinction between different T cell subtypes could not be achieved in the analysis. IBD patients shared fewer clonotypes with other individuals than healthy twins did, most markedly in patients showing signs of disease activity. IBD patients had lower TCRbeta repertoire diversity, measured by the inverse Simpson index, than their healthy co-twins.

To prepare the library, 5' RACE was applied. The input for every TCR library was around 4,000 ng of total RNA. cDNA was synthesized with SMARTScribe reverse transcriptase in eight separate reactions per sample. During cDNA synthesis, template switching introduced unique molecular identifiers that contained a 6-nucleotide sample barcode. TCRalpha and TCRbeta cDNA was amplified in two nested PCRs of roughly 16 and 10 cycles, and bead purification was carried out after each PCR. Before amplification, the cDNA was treated with uracil DNA-glycosylase and purified using the QIAquick PCR purification kit. The second PCR added Illumina TruSeq-compatible adapters along with sample-specific barcodes. TapeStation and Qubit were used to check library quality and concentration, and 5 to 5.5 ng of each library was pooled. Sequencing of the pooled libraries was done on an Illumina HiSeq2500 single-index Rapid Run using custom sequencing primers and 2 x 100 bp reads. The paper's processing steps were these. PCR and sequencing errors were corrected by UMI-based consensus assembly using MiGEC version 1.2.6. V(D)J alignment, clonotype assembly and CDR3 extraction were performed with MiXCR version 2.1.1. To normalise gene usage, clonotype sharing and MAIT/NKT TCR abundance, the top 1000, 10 000 and 20 000 clonotypes in each sample were analysed. After downsampling to 27 000 UMIs, diversity was calculated as the inverse Simpson index using the vegan R package. Paired Mann-Whitney U tests on discordant twin pairs were used, with Benjamini-Hochberg multiple-testing correction. Following reprocessing of the reads by TCRdb, the data hold one row per CDR3 protein sequence and no DNA is available. TCRdb, not the authors, supplied the V and J calls. The data table for this sample lists approximately 120,000 distinct CDR3 sequences. Of the sample, under 15% is held by the ten largest clones.

This receptor was obtained from a human donor with ulcerative colitis or Crohn's disease, or a healthy co-twin of an affected twin (not recorded which). Sequencing was performed on blood. The V and J segments used are TRBV20-1 and TRBJ2-3; absent DNA, TCRdb's TRBD2 call cannot be checked. This receptor has the CDR3 CSAGSGTSTDTQNF.